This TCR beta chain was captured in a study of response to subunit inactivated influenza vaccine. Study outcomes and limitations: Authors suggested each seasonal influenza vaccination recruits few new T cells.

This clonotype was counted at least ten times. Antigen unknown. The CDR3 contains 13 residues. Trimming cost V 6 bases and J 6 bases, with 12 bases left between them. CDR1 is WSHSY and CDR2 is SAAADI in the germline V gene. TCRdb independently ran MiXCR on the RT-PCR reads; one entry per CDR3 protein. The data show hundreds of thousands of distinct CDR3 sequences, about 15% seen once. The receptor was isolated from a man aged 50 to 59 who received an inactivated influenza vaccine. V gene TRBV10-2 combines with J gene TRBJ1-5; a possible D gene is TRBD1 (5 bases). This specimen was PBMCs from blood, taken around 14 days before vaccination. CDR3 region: CASSRDGPQPQHF. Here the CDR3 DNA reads TGCGCCAGCAGCCGGGACGGCCCTCAGCCCCAGCATTTT.